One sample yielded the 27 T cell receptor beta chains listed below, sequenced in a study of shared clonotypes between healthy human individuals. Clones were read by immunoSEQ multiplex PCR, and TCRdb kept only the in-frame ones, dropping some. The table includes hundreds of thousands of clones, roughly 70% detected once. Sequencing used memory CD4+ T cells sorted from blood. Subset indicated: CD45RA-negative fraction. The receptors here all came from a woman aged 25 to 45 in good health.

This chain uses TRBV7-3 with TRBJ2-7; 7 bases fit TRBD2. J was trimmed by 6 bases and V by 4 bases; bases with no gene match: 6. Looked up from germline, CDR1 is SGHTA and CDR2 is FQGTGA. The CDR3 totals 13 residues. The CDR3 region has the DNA TGTGCCAGCAGCTGGGGAGGGAGGAGCGAGCAGTACTTC. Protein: CASSWGGRSEQYF. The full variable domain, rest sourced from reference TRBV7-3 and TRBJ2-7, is GAGVSQTPSNKVTEKGKYVELRCDPISGHTALYWYRQSLGQGPEFLIYFQGTGAADDSGLPNDRFFAVRPEGSVSTLKIQRTERGDSAVYLCASSWGGRSEQYFGPGTRLTVT.

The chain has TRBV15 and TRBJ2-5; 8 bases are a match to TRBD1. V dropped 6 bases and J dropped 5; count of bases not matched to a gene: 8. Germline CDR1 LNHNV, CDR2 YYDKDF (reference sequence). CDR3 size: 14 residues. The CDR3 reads CATRNTGGVETQYF. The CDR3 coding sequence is TGTGCCACCAGGAATACAGGGGGAGTCGAGACCCAGTACTTC.

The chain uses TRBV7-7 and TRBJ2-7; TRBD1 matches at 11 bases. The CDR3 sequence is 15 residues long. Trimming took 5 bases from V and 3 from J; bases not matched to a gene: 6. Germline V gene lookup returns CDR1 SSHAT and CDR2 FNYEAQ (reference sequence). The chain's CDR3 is CASSLGQGEIYEQYF. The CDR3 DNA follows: TGTGCCAGCAGCCTGGGACAGGGGGAAATCTACGAGCAGTACTTC.

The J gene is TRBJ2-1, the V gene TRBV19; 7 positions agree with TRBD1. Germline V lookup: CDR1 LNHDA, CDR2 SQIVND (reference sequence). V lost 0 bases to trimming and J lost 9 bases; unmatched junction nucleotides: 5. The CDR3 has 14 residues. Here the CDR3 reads CASSIDLGGGEQFF. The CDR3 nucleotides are TGTGCCAGTAGTATAGATCTAGGGGGCGGTGAGCAGTTCTTC.

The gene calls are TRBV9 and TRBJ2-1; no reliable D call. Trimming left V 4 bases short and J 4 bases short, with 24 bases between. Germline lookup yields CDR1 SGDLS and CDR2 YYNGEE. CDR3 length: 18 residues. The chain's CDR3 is CASSSPKSHRKSYNEQFF. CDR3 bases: TGTGCCAGCAGCAGCCCCAAATCGCATCGGAAGTCTTACAATGAGCAGTTCTTC.

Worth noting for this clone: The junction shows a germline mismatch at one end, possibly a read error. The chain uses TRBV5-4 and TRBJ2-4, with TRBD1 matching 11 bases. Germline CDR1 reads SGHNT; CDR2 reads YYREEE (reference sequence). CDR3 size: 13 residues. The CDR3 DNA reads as TGTGCCAGCAGCCAGCTACCGGGACAGGGGGGAGACTTC. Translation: CASSQLPGQGGDF.

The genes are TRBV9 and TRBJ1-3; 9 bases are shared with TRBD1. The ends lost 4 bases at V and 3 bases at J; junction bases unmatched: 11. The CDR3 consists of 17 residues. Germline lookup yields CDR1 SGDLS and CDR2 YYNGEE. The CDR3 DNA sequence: TGTGCCAGCAGCAGACGACCGGGACAGGGATTTGGAAACACCATATATTTT. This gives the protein CASSRRPGQGFGNTIYF.

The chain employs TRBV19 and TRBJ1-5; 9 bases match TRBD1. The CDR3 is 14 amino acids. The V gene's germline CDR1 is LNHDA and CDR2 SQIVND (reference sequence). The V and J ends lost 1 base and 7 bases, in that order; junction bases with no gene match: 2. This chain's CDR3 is CASSIGTGGQPQHF. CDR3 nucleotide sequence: TGTGCCAGTAGTATAGGAACAGGGGGCCAGCCCCAGCATTTT.

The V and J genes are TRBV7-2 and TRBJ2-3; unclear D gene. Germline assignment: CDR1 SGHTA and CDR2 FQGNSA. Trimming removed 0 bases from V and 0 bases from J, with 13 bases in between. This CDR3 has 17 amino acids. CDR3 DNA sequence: TGTGCCAGCAGCTTAGCGTTGAGACAACCAAGCACAGATACGCAGTATTTT. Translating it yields CASSLALRQPSTDTQYF. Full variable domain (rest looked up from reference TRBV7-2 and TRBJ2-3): GAGVSQSPSNKVTEKGKDVELRCDPISGHTALYWYRQSLGQGLEFLIYFQGNSAPDKSGLPSDRFSAERTGGSVSTLTIQRTQQEDSAVYLCASSLALRQPSTDTQYFGPGTRLTVL.

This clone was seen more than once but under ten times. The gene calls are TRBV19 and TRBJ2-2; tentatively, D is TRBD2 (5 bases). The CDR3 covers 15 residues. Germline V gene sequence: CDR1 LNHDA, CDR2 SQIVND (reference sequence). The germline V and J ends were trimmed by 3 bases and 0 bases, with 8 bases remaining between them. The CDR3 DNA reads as TGTGCCAGTAGTATCTTCGGGGCGAACACCGGGGAGCTGTTTTTT. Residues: CASSIFGANTGELFF.

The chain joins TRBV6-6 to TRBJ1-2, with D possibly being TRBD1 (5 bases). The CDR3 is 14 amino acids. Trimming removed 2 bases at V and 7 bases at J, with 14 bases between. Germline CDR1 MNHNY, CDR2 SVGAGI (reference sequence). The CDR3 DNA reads TGTGCCAGCAGTTACGAGCAGGGCCTGGGTGGCTACACCTTC. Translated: CASSYEQGLGGYTF.

CDR3 residues: CASSLPGAGEKLFF. The CDR3 nucleotides are TGTGCCAGCAGTTTACCAGGGGCAGGGGAAAAACTGTTTTTT. The chain has TRBV28 and TRBJ1-4; possible D gene TRBD1, 6 bases. Germline CDR1 and CDR2: MDHEN and SYDVKM. CDR3 length: 14 residues. Trimming stripped 2 bases from V and 8 bases from J, with 12 bases between.

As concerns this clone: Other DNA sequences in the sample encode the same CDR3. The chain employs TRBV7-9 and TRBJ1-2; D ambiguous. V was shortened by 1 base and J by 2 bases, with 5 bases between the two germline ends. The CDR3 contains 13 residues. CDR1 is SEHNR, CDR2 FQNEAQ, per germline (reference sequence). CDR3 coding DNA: TGTGCCAGCAGCTTAGGACCGAACTATGGCTACACCTTC. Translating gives CASSLGPNYGYTF.

The CDR3 sequence: CASSRRGSPYNEQFF. CDR3 nucleotide sequence: TGTGCCAGCAGCCGACGGGGGAGTCCCTACAATGAGCAGTTCTTC. The rearrangement uses TRBV11-3 and TRBJ2-1; TRBD2 might be the D (6 bases). V was pared by 5 bases and J by 2 bases, with 13 bases between. This CDR3 is 15 amino acids long. Germline V gene data show CDR1 as SGHNT and CDR2 as YENEEA.

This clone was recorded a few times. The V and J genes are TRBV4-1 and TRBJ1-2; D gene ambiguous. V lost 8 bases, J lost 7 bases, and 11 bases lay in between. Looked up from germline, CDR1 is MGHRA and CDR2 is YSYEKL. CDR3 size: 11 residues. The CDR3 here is CASSSVSGYTF. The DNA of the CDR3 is TGCGCCAGCTCAAGCGTCAGTGGCTACACCTTC.

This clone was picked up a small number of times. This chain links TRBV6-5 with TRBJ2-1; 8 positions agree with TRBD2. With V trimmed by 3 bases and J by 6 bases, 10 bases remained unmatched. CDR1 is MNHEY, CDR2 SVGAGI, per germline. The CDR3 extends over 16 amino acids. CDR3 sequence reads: CASSYSYSGTRNEQFF. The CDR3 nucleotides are TGTGCCAGCAGTTATAGTTATAGCGGGACGCGCAATGAGCAGTTCTTC.

CDR3 residues: CASGRDFGTQYF. In nucleotides, the CDR3 is TGTGCTAGTGGTCGGGACTTCGGGACCCAGTACTTC. V gene TRBV12-5 combines with J gene TRBJ2-5; D is possibly TRBD2 (6 bases). The CDR3 consists of 12 residues. CDR1 is LGHNT, CDR2 FRNRAP, per germline. The V and J ends lost 5 bases and 7 bases respectively, with 11 bases between them.

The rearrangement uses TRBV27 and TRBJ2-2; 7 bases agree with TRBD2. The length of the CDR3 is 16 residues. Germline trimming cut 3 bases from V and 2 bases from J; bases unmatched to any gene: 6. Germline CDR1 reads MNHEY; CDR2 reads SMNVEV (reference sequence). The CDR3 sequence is CASSFSLAANTGELFF. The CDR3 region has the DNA TGTGCCAGCAGTTTTAGCCTAGCGGCAAACACCGGGGAGCTGTTTTTT.

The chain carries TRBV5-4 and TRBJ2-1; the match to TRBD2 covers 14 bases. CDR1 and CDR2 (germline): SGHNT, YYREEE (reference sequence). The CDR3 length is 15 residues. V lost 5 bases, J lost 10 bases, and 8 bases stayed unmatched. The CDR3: CASRKGTSGSGEQFF. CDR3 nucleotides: TGTGCCAGCAGAAAGGGGACTAGCGGGAGTGGGGAGCAGTTCTTC.

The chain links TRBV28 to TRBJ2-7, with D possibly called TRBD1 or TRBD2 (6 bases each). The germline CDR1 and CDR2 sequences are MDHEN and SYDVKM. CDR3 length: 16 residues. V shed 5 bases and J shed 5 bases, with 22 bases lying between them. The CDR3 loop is CASSPASAGHKNEQYF. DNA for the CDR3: TGTGCCAGCAGTCCAGCATCTGCGGGACATAAGAACGAGCAGTACTTC.

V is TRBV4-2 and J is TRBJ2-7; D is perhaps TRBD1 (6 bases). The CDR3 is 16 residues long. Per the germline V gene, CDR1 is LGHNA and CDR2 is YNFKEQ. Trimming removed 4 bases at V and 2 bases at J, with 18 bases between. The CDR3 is CASSPSLGDNPYEQYF. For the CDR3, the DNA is TGTGCCAGCAGCCCCTCCCTAGGGGACAACCCCTACGAGCAGTACTTC.

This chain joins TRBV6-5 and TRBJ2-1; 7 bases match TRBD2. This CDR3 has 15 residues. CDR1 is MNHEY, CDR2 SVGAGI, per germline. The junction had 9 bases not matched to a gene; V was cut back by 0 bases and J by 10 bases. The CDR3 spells CASSYSGSGVGEQFF. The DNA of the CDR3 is TGTGCCAGCAGTTACTCGGGGAGCGGGGTCGGGGAGCAGTTCTTC.

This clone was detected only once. The DNA for the CDR3 is TGTGCCATCAGTGACCCTACTAATCTAGCGGCCTCCTACGAGCAGTACTTC. Translated, it gives CAISDPTNLAASYEQYF. This sequence joins TRBV10-3 and TRBJ2-7; 7 bases are a match to TRBD2. Germline CDR1 ENHRY, CDR2 SYGVKD. Unmatched junction bases numbered 11, after V lost 3 bases and J lost 0 bases. The length of the CDR3 is 17 residues.

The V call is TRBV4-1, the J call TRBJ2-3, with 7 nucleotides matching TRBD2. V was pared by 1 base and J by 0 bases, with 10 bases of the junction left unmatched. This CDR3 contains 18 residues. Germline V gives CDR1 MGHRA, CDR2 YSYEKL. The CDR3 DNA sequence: TGCGCCAGCAGCCAAGGAGGCCTTGCGGGGGATAGCACAGATACGCAGTATTTT. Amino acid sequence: CASSQGGLAGDSTDTQYF.

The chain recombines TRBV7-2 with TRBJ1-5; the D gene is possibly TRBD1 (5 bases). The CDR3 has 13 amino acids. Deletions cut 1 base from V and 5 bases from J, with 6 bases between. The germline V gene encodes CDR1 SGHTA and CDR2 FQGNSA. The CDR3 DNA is TGTGCCAGCAGCTTAGAGGGGTATCAGCCCCAGCATTTT. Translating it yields CASSLEGYQPQHF.

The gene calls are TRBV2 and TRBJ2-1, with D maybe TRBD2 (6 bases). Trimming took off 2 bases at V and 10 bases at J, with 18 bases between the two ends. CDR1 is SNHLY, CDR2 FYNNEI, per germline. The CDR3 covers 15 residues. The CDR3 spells CASSEFITGAKEQFF. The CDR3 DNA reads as TGTGCCAGCAGTGAATTCATAACGGGAGCTAAGGAGCAGTTCTTC.

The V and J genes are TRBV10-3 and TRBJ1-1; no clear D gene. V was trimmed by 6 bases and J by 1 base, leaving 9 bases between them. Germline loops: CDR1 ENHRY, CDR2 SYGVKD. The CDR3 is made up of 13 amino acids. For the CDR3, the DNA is TGTGCCATCAGGACGGCCTCGAACACTGAAGCTTTCTTT. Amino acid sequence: CAIRTASNTEAFF.